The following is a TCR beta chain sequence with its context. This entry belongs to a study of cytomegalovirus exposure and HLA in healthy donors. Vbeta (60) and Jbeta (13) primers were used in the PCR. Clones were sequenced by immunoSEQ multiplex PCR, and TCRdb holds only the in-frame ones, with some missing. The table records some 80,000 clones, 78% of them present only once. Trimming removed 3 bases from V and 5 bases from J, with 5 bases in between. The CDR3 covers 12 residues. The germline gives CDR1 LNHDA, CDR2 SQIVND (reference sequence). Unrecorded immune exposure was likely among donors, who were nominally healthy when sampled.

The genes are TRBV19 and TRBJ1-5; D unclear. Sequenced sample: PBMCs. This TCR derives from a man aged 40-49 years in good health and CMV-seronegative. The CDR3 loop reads CASSMRDQPQHF. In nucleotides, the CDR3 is TGTGCCAGTAGTATGAGGGATCAGCCCCAGCATTTT.